The 6 T cell receptor beta chains presented below share a single source sample, sequenced in a study of control samples from healthy donors and cancer patients. TCRdb's copy holds only in-frame clones and misses some; the assay was immunoSEQ multiplex PCR. The sample yields 100,000 to 150,000 clones, roughly 87% seen once. Sequencing input: blood. The receptors derive from a man aged 18 to 29 in good health.

The chain is built from TRBV9 and TRBJ1-1, with D perhaps TRBD1 (5 bases). From germline, CDR1 is SGDLS and CDR2 YYNGEE. The CDR3 totals 14 residues. V lost 7 bases to trimming and J lost 4 bases, with 17 bases between them. For the CDR3, the DNA is TGTGCCAGCGGACACGGACCTCCCGGCACTGAAGCTTTCTTT. Its translation is CASGHGPPGTEAFF.

The rearrangement joins TRBV10-1 to TRBJ2-1; 7 bases map to TRBD2. Unmatched junction bases numbered 7, after V lost 3 bases and J lost 5 bases. Germline CDR1 is WNHNN and CDR2 is SYGVQD (reference sequence). The CDR3 has 15 amino acids. The CDR3 nucleotides read TGCGCCAGCAGTGATACGGGACTACCTAACAATGAGCAGTTCTTC. Protein: CASSDTGLPNNEQFF.

J is TRBJ2-7 and V is TRBV5-1, with 8 bases lining up with TRBD1. Per the germline V gene, CDR1 is SGHRS and CDR2 is YFSETQ. V lost 0 bases and J lost 4; bases outside the gene matches: 15. The CDR3 covers 18 residues. The CDR3 DNA reads TGCGCCAGCAGCTTGGTTCAGGGGGCAGGTGCGGGGATGTACGAGCAGTACTTC. This sequence encodes CASSLVQGAGAGMYEQYF.

This chain links TRBV28 with TRBJ2-2; D call uncertain. V dropped 5 bases and J dropped 8 bases, with 9 bases sitting between them. Germline CDR1 MDHEN, CDR2 SYDVKM. This CDR3 is 12 amino acids long. CDR3 loop: CASSLRWGELFF. In DNA, the CDR3 is TGTGCCAGCAGTCTCCGATGGGGGGAGCTGTTTTTT.

The rearrangement joins TRBV5-1 to TRBJ1-1; TRBD1 is a possible D gene (5 bases). This CDR3 is built from 14 residues. In germline, CDR1 is SGHRS, CDR2 YFSETQ. Trimming shortened V by 4 bases and J by 3 bases, and 13 bases separated the two germline ends. The CDR3 here is CASSRGDQDTEAFF. The CDR3 nucleotides are TGCGCCAGCAGCCGGGGGGATCAGGACACTGAAGCTTTCTTT.

The chain is built from TRBV7-9 and TRBJ2-2; D is ambiguous. The length of the CDR3 is 18 residues. Trimming took off 4 bases at V and 7 bases at J, with 25 bases between the two ends. Germline CDR1 is SEHNR and CDR2 is FQNEAQ (reference sequence). The CDR3 is CASSSRSLGRKDDGELFF. The CDR3 bases are TGTGCCAGCAGCTCGCGATCCCTCGGGCGGAAGGACGACGGGGAGCTGTTTTTT.